The next 17 T cell receptor beta chains were all read from a single sample in a study of T cell changes during pregnancy in multiple sclerosis. Some clones are missing from TCRdb's copy, which holds only in-frame ones; the method was immunoSEQ multiplex PCR. Of approximately 42,000 clones in the sample, around 80% were seen once. The input for sequencing was CD4+ T cells from peripheral blood mononuclear cells, taken before pregnancy. The origin of the receptors is a female donor with multiple sclerosis, enrolled in a pregnancy study.

The rearrangement uses TRBV30 and TRBJ1-2; TRBD1 agrees at 11 bases. Trimming removed 5 bases from V and 8 bases from J; junction bases left unmatched: 10. This CDR3 has 14 amino acids. Looked up from germline, CDR1 is GTSNPN and CDR2 is SVGIG (reference sequence). The CDR3 loop reads CAWEAGTGGFGYTF. In DNA, the CDR3 is TGTGCCTGGGAGGCCGGGACAGGGGGTTTCGGCTACACCTTC.

The V and J genes are TRBV19 and TRBJ2-3; weak D call: TRBD1 (6 bases). The CDR3 contains 15 residues. The V gene lost 4 bases and the J gene lost 2 bases, with 13 bases spanning the gap. The V gene's germline CDR1 is LNHDA and CDR2 SQIVND (reference sequence). CDR3 in amino acids: CASSTGRGYTDTQYF. The DNA of the CDR3 is TGTGCCAGTAGTACCGGCAGGGGCTACACAGATACGCAGTATTTT.

Remarks on this clone: The junction differs from germline at one of its ends, possibly a read error. CDR3 DNA: TGCGCCAGCAGGTTGGACAGGGGGAATGAAAAACTGTTTTTT. Translated: CASRLDRGNEKLFF. The V call is TRBV5-1, the J call TRBJ1-4; TRBD1 agrees at 10 bases. Germline values: CDR1 SGHRS, CDR2 YFSETQ. The CDR3 extends over 14 amino acids.

The gene calls are TRBV19 and TRBJ1-1; D is uncertain. V was clipped by 5 bases and J by 0 bases, with 10 bases between them. CDR3 length: 14 residues. Germline lookup yields CDR1 LNHDA and CDR2 SQIVND (reference sequence). The CDR3 reads CASSQPRMNTEAFF. CDR3 bases: TGTGCCAGTAGTCAACCGAGGATGAACACTGAAGCTTTCTTT.

This chain links TRBV19 with TRBJ2-4; TRBD1 matches at 8 bases. Germline V gene data show CDR1 as LNHDA and CDR2 as SQIVND (reference sequence). The V segment lost 4 bases and the J segment 3 bases; nucleotides outside the gene matches: 5. The CDR3 loop spans 15 amino acids. The CDR3 sequence is CASSTTGVDKNIQYF. The DNA for the CDR3 is TGTGCCAGTAGTACGACAGGGGTGGACAAAAACATTCAGTACTTC.

CDR3 coding DNA: TGTGCCAGCAGTTACTCGACTCCAGACACAGATACGCAGTATTTT. Translating it yields CASSYSTPDTDTQYF. The chain joins TRBV6-5 to TRBJ2-3; D remains unclear. CDR3 length equals 15 residues. Germline V gene lookup returns CDR1 MNHEY and CDR2 SVGAGI. Trimming took off 0 bases at V and 2 bases at J, with 9 bases between the two ends.

The CDR3 coding sequence is TGTGCCATCAGTAAGGACAGGGAACGGACAGATACGCAGTATTTT. Residues: CAISKDRERTDTQYF. The chain recombines TRBV10-3 with TRBJ2-3; 8 nucleotides align to TRBD1. CDR3 length: 15 amino acids. V was pared by 5 bases and J by 3 bases, with 7 bases of the junction left unmatched. Per germline, CDR1 ENHRY and CDR2 SYGVKD.

The table lists this clone with a count of one. The CDR3: CASSGGQGEKLFF. DNA of the CDR3: TGTGCCAGTAGCGGCGGACAGGGAGAAAAACTGTTTTTT. The V gene is TRBV19, the J gene TRBJ1-4; 8 nucleotides agree with TRBD1. The CDR3 contains 13 residues. CDR1 LNHDA and CDR2 SQIVND come from the germline V gene (reference sequence). The junction had 5 bases not matched to a gene; V was cut back by 6 bases and J by 8 bases.

DNA of the CDR3: TGTGCCAGCAGCCACACACAGGGCTCCGAGCAGTACTTC. This codes for CASSHTQGSEQYF. This sequence joins TRBV4-2 and TRBJ2-7; weak D call: TRBD1 (6 bases). This CDR3 has 13 residues. Per germline, CDR1 LGHNA and CDR2 YNFKEQ. Trimming left V 3 bases short and J 6 bases short, with 12 bases between.

The chain employs TRBV7-2 and TRBJ2-3; TRBD1 aligns across 8 bases. Germline loops: CDR1 SGHTA, CDR2 FQGNSA. Trimming removed 5 bases from V and 4 bases from J; junction bases left unmatched: 8. The CDR3 is 15 residues long. The CDR3 loop reads CASSVDRVSSDTQYF. The DNA of the CDR3 is TGTGCCAGCAGCGTGGACAGGGTGTCCTCAGATACGCAGTATTTT.

The rearrangement uses TRBV27 and TRBJ2-5; a weak D match, TRBD2 (6 bases). The J call is in doubt because the DNA end fits TRBJ2-7 better. The V gene's germline CDR1 is MNHEY and CDR2 SMNVEV (reference sequence). The CDR3 length is 16 residues. Here the CDR3 DNA reads TGTGCCAGCAGTTTAGGGGCGGGGCTTAGCTCCTACGAGCAGTACTTC. This encodes CASSLGAGLSSYEQYF.

V usage is TRBV30 and J usage is TRBJ1-4; perhaps TRBD1 as D (6 bases). The germline CDR1 and CDR2 sequences are GTSNPN and SVGIG (reference sequence). The CDR3 has 13 amino acids. Trimming removed 0 bases at V and 8 bases at J, with 10 bases between. The CDR3 reads CAWSVQGTEKLFF. The CDR3 DNA is TGTGCCTGGAGTGTACAGGGCACGGAAAAACTGTTTTTT. The whole variable domain, remainder taken from reference TRBV30 and TRBJ1-4, is SQTIHQWPATLVQPVGSPLSLECTVEGTSNPNLYWYRQAAGRGLQLLFYSVGIGQISSEVPQNLSASRPQDRQFILSSKKLLLSDSGFYLCAWSVQGTEKLFFGSGTQLSVL.

The chain couples TRBV7-9 to TRBJ2-3, with 8 bases identical to TRBD2. CDR3 size: 19 residues. After removal of 1 base from V and 6 bases from J, the junction contained 18 bases not matched to a gene. Germline CDR1 and CDR2: SEHNR and FQNEAQ (reference sequence). CDR3 sequence: CASSLGGWRGALRSDTQYF. The DNA of the CDR3 is TGTGCCAGCAGCTTAGGAGGTTGGCGGGGGGCCCTAAGGTCGGATACGCAGTATTTT.

The chain joins TRBV10-3 to TRBJ2-7; 8 nucleotides match TRBD1. Trimming at V came to 5 bases and at J to 3 bases, leaving 3 bases not matched to a gene. The CDR3 length is 13 residues. Germline CDR1 and CDR2: ENHRY and SYGVKD. The CDR3 reads CAISQGANYEQYF. The CDR3 coding sequence is TGTGCCATCAGTCAGGGGGCGAACTACGAGCAGTACTTC.

The rearrangement uses TRBV5-1 and TRBJ2-2, with 13 bases fitting TRBD2. The CDR3 is 18 amino acids. Trimming removed 3 bases from V and 0 bases from J; junction bases left unmatched: 5. CDR1 SGHRS and CDR2 YFSETQ come from the germline V gene. CDR3 nucleotides: TGCGCCAGCAGCTCGACTAGCGGGAGGCGTTCGAACACCGGGGAGCTGTTTTTT. It specifies CASSSTSGRRSNTGELFF.

The J gene is TRBJ2-3, the V gene TRBV5-1, with D perhaps TRBD2 (6 bases). The V end lost 0 bases, the J end lost 2 bases, and 13 bases lay between the germline ends. The CDR3 has 16 amino acids. Germline V lookup: CDR1 SGHRS, CDR2 YFSETQ. The CDR3 is CASSLERGTDTDTQYF. The DNA of the CDR3 is TGCGCCAGCAGCTTGGAACGGGGGACCGACACAGATACGCAGTATTTT.

V usage is TRBV5-1 and J usage is TRBJ2-2; D is undetermined. Trimming removed 1 base at V and 1 base at J, with 5 bases between. This CDR3 has 14 residues. Germline V gene data show CDR1 as SGHRS and CDR2 as YFSETQ. CDR3 residues: CASSLKQNTGELFF. The DNA for the CDR3 is TGCGCCAGCAGCTTGAAACAGAACACCGGGGAGCTGTTTTTT.